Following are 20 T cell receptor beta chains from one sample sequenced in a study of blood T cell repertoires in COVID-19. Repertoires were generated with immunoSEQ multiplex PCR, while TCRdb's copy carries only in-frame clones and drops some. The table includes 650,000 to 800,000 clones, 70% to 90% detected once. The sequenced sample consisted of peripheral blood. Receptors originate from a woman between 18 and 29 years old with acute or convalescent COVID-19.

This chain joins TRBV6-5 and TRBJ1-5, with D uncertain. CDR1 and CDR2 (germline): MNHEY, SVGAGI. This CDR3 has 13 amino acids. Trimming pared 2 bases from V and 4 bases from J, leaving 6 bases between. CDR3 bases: TGTGCCAGCAGTTACGCTATTAATCAGCCCCAGCATTTT. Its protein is CASSYAINQPQHF.

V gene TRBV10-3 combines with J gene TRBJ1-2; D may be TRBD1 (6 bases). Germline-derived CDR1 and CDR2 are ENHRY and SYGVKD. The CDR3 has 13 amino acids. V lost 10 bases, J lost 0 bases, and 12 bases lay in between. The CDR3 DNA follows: TGTGCCACCCGGACAGTAGCTAACTATGGCTACACCTTC. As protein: CATRTVANYGYTF.

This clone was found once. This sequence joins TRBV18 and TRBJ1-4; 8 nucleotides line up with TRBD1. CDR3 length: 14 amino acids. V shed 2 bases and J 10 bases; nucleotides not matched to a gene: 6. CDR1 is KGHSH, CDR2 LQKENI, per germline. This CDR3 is CASSPSRGQRKLFF. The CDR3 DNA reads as TGTGCCAGCTCACCATCCAGGGGGCAGAGAAAACTGTTTTTT.

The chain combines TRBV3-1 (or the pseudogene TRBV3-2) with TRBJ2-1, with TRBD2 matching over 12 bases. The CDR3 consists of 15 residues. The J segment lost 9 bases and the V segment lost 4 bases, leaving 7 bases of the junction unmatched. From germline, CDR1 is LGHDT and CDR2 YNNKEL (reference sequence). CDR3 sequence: CASSPLAGGPVEQFF. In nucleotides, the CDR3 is TGTGCCAGCAGCCCCCTAGCGGGGGGGCCAGTTGAGCAGTTCTTC.

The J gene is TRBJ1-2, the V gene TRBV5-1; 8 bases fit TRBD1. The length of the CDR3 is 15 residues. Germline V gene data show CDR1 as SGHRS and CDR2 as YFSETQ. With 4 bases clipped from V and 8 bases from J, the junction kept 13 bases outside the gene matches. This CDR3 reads CASSQEPGTGSGYTF. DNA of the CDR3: TGCGCCAGCAGCCAGGAACCCGGGACAGGCAGCGGCTACACCTTC.

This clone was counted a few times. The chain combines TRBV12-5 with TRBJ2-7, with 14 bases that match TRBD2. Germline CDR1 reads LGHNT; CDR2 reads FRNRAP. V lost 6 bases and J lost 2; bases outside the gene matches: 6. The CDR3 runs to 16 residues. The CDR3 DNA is TGTGCTAGTGGCCGGACTAGCGGGGGGTCAACCTACGAGCAGTACTTC. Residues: CASGRTSGGSTYEQYF.

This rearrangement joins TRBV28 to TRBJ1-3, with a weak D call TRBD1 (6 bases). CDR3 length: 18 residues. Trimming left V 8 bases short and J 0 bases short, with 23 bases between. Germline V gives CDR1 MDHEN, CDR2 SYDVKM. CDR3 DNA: TGTGCCAGCGAGGGGGTGTTTGGTAATGGGTTCTCTGGAAACACCATATATTTT. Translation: CASEGVFGNGFSGNTIYF.

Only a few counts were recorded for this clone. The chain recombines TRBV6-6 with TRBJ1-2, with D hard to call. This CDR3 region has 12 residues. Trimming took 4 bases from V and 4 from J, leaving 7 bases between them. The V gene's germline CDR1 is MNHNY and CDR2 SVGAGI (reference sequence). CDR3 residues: CASSSSSYGYTF. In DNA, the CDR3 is TGTGCCAGCAGTTCCTCCAGCTATGGCTACACCTTC.

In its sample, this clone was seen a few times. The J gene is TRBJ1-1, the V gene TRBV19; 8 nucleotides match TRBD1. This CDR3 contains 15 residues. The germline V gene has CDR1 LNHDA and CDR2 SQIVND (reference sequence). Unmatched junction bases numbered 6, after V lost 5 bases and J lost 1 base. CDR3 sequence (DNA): TGTGCCAGTAGTTCACGGGACAGGAGGAACACTGAAGCTTTCTTT. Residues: CASSSRDRRNTEAFF. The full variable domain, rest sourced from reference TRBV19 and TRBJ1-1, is DGGITQSPKYLFRKEGQNVTLSCEQNLNHDAMYWYRQDPGQGLRLIYYSQIVNDFQKGDIAEGYSVSREKKESFPLTVTSAQKNPTAFYLCASSSRDRRNTEAFFGQGTRLTVV.

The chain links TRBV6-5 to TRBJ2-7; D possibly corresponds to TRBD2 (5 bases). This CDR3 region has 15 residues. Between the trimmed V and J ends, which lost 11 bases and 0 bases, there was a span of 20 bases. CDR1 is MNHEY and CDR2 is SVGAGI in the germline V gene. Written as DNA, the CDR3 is TGTGCCGCAAAACAGCGGTACGGCAGCTCCTACGAGCAGTACTTC. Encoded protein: CAAKQRYGSSYEQYF.

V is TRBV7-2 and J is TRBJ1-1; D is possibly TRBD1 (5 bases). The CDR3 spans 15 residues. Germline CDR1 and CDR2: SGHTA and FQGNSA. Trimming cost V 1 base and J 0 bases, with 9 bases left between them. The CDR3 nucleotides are TGTGCCAGCAGCTTAGAGGGGAACATGAACACTGAAGCTTTCTTT. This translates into CASSLEGNMNTEAFF.

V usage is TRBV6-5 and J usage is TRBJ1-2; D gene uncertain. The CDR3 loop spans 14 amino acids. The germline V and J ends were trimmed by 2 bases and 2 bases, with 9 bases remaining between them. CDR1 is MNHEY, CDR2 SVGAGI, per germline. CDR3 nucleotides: TGTGCCAGCAGTTACGTACACGGGAACTATGGCTACACCTTC. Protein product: CASSYVHGNYGYTF.

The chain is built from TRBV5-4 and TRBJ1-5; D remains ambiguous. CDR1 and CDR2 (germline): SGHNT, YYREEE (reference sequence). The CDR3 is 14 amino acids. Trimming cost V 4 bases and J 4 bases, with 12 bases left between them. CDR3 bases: TGTGCCAGCAGCCCCTCGGGAGCGAATCAGCCCCAGCATTTT. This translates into CASSPSGANQPQHF.

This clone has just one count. This chain's CDR3 is CASQGALTGELFF. The CDR3 DNA reads TGTGCCTCGCAGGGGGCGTTAACCGGGGAGCTGTTTTTT. This rearrangement joins TRBV24-1 to TRBJ2-2, with 8 nucleotides matching TRBD1. CDR3 length equals 13 residues. Germline V gene data show CDR1 as KGHDR and CDR2 as SFDVKD. Germline trimming cut 12 bases from V and 5 bases from J; bases unmatched to any gene: 7.

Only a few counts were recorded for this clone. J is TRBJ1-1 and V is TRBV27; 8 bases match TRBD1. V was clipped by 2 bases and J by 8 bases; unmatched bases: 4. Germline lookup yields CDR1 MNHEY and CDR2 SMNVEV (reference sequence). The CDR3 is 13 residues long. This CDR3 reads CASSLRRDREAFF. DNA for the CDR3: TGTGCCAGCAGTTTAAGGAGGGACAGGGAAGCTTTCTTT.

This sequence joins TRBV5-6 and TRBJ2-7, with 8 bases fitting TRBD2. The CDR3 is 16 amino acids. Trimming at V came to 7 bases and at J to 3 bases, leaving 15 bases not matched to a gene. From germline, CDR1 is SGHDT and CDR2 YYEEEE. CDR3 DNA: TGTGCCAGCTCCTCCTCGGGGGGGGGCCGATTCTACGAGCAGTACTTC. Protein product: CASSSSGGGRFYEQYF.

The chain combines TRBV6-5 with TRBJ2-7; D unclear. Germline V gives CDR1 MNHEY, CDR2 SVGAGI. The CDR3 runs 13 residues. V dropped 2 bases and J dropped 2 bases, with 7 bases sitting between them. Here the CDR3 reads CASSYGRAYEQYF. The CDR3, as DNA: TGTGCCAGCAGTTACGGCCGGGCCTACGAGCAGTACTTC.

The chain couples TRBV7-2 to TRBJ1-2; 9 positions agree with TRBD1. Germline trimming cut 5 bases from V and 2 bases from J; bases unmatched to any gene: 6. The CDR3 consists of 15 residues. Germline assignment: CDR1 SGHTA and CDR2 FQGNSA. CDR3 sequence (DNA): TGTGCCAGCAGCCCCGACAGGGGGGCCAACTATGGCTACACCTTC. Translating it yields CASSPDRGANYGYTF.

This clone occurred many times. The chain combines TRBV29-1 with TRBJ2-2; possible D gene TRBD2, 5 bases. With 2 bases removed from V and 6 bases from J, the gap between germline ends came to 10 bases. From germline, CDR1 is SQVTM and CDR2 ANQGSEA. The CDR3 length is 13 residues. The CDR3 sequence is CSVEFREAGELFF. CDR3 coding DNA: TGCAGCGTTGAATTCCGGGAAGCCGGGGAGCTGTTTTTT.

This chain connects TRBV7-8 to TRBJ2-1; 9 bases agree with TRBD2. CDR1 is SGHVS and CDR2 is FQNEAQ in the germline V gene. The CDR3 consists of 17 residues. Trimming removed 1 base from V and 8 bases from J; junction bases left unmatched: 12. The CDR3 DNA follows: TGTGCCAGCAGCTTAGTGTGGGGAGCGGGGGGCCAAGATGAGCAGTTCTTC. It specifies CASSLVWGAGGQDEQFF.